The 10 T cell receptor beta chains listed next were all sequenced from one sample in a study of tissue T cells after allogeneic stem cell transplantation. Sequencing was performed with immunoSEQ multiplex PCR; in TCRdb, only in-frame clones are kept and a portion is missing. Of about 21,000 clones detected, just under 75% appear once; the ten largest clones hold around 0.62%. The sequencing sample was made of spleen. Receptor source: a female BALB/c mouse in good health. The strain bears MHC haplotype H2-d.

As for this clone: The genes are named according to mouse. The CDR3 end falls 1 residue outside the read, so it is completed with the germline J gene. The chain carries TRBV19 and TRBJ2-4; the D gene could be TRBD1 or TRBD2 (7 bases each). Germline values: CDR1 FNHDT, CDR2 SITEND (reference sequence). The CDR3 is made up of 13 amino acids. Trimming removed 4 bases at V and 5 bases at J, with 11 bases between. Partial CDR3 DNA: TGTGCCAGCAGTCAGGGGGGGGGAAACACCTTGTAC. Translating gives CASSQGGGNTLY. In full, the CDR3 is CASSQGGGNTLYF. Looking up the rest from reference TRBV19 and TRBJ2-4 gives the full variable domain: GGIITQTPKFLIGQEGQKLTLKCQQNFNHDTMYWYRQDSGKGLRLIYYSITENDLQKGDLSEGYDASREKKSSFSLTVTSAQKNEMAVFLCASSQGGGNTLYFGAGTRLSVL.

With respect to this clone: Gene names follow the mouse nomenclature. The CDR3 is cut off 1 residue early in the read; its end comes from the germline J gene. The V call is TRBV2, the J call TRBJ2-4; D perhaps matches TRBD1 (6 bases). V lost 0 bases and J 0 bases, leaving 10 bases between the germline ends. The germline V gene encodes CDR1 LGHNA and CDR2 YSYQKL. The CDR3 consists of 16 residues. The covered CDR3 bases are TGTGCCAGCAGCCAAGATAGGGACAATAGTCAAAACACCTTGTAC. Translated: CASSQDRDNSQNTLY. The full CDR3 protein is CASSQDRDNSQNTLYF. Looking up the rest from reference TRBV2 and TRBJ2-4 gives the full variable domain: DPKIIQKPKYLVAVTGSEKILICEQYLGHNAMYWYRQSAKKPLEFMFSYSYQKLMDNQTASSRFQPQSSKKNHLDLQITALKPDDSATYFCASSQDRDNSQNTLYFGAGTRLSVL.

In regard to this clone: Gene names denote mouse genes. The sequence runs out 1 residue before the end of the CDR3; the remainder is reconstructed from the germline J gene. This chain uses TRBV5 with TRBJ1-6, with D unclear. TRBJ1-6 is known as an ORF, though its function is uncertain. The CDR3 is made up of 14 amino acids. Germline CDR1 and CDR2: LGHNA and YNLKQL (reference sequence). V lost 0 bases, J lost 8 bases, and 8 bases lay in between. This CDR3 is CASSQEDGYSPLYF. The covered CDR3 bases are TGTGCCAGCAGCCAAGAGGACGGATATTCGCCCCTCTAC.

In the case of this clone: Genes here carry mouse names. The read falls 1 residue short of the CDR3 end, and the missing part is taken from the germline J gene. The J gene is TRBJ1-3, the V gene TRBV19, with 8 bases matching TRBD1. This CDR3 comprises 16 residues. The junction had 2 bases not matched to a gene; V was cut back by 0 bases and J by 0 bases. In germline, CDR1 is FNHDT, CDR2 SITEND (reference sequence). The CDR3 spells CASSIATGVSGNTLYF. The part of the CDR3 DNA that was read is TGTGCCAGCAGTATAGCGACAGGGGTTTCTGGAAATACGCTCTAT.

There are a few counts of this clone. The gene names given are mouse names. The CDR3 end falls 1 residue outside the read, so it is completed with the germline J gene. This sequence joins TRBV13-3 and TRBJ2-3, with TRBD1 matching over 7 bases. The CDR3 runs to 15 residues. V lost 3 bases and J lost 2; bases outside the gene matches: 6. Germline CDR1 NNHDY, CDR2 SYVADS. The CDR3 spells CASSVNRGVAETLYF. Incomplete CDR3 DNA: TGTGCCAGCAGTGTTAACAGGGGAGTTGCAGAAACGCTGTAT.

Of note for this clone: Each gene name is a mouse one. From the germline J gene comes the end of the CDR3, since the read stops 1 residue before it. This rearrangement joins TRBV13-1 to TRBJ2-2, with a possible D match to TRBD1 (5 bases). Trimming removed 0 bases at V and 0 bases at J, with 9 bases between. Germline V gene lookup returns CDR1 NSHNY and CDR2 SYGAGN. The length of the CDR3 is 16 residues. The CDR3 DNA, read in part, is TGTGCCAGCAGTGATGGGACACCTGCAAACACCGGGCAGCTCTAC. Protein product: CASSDGTPANTGQLY. Given in full, the CDR3 is CASSDGTPANTGQLYF.

As concerns this clone: Germline and genes: mouse. Read coverage stops 1 residue before the CDR3 terminus; the germline J gene supplies the remainder. The chain has TRBV29 and TRBJ2-2, with 9 bases aligning to TRBD1. The CDR3 extends over 16 amino acids. J lost 3 bases, V lost 4 bases, and 6 bases had no gene match. Looked up from germline, CDR1 is MSHET and CDR2 is SYDVDS. The part of the CDR3 DNA that was read is TGTGCTAGCAGTTCTCACAGGGGGCGCGACACCGGGCAGCTCTAC. Amino acids: CASSSHRGRDTGQLY. The entire CDR3 protein is CASSSHRGRDTGQLYF.

To note about this clone: The gene names given are mouse names. The read comes to an end 1 residue before the CDR3 does, leaving the germline J gene to fill in the end. The chain carries TRBV20 and TRBJ2-2; maybe TRBD2 (6 bases). The CDR3 has 15 residues. The V end lost 0 bases, the J end lost 2 bases, and 10 bases lay between the germline ends. CDR1 GFQATS and CDR2 STVNSAI come from the germline V gene. The CDR3 sequence: CGARDRGENTGQLYF. The sequenced part of the CDR3 DNA is TGTGGTGCTAGGGATCGGGGGGAGAACACCGGGCAGCTCTAC.

Concerning this clone itself: Mouse gene names and germline throughout. The same CDR3 also results from other DNA sequences found in this sample. The part of the CDR3 DNA that was read is TGTGCCTGGAGTTCCCGGGACTGGGGGTATGAACAGTAC. Protein: CAWSSRDWGYEQY. From start to end, the CDR3 is CAWSSRDWGYEQYF. The V call is TRBV31, the J call TRBJ2-7, with 11 bases aligning to TRBD2. The sequenced fragment ends 1 residue before the CDR3 boundary, so the rest is inferred from the germline J gene. In germline, CDR1 is GKSSPN, CDR2 SITVG. There are 14 residues in the CDR3. The J segment lost 4 bases and the V segment lost 2 bases, leaving 4 bases of the junction unmatched.

Turning to this clone: Mouse names are used for the genes. The read terminates 1 residue before the CDR3 end, so the remaining end is supplied by the germline J gene. This chain links TRBV13-2 with TRBJ1-3; 7 positions agree with TRBD1. This CDR3 region has 11 residues. Germline CDR1 NNHNN, CDR2 SYGAGS (reference sequence). V gave up 6 bases and J gave up 11 bases; unmatched junction bases: 5. This CDR3 reads CASVDRVPLYF. Incomplete CDR3 DNA: TGTGCCAGCGTCGACAGGGTACCGCTCTAT.